The 24 T cell receptor beta chains below all came from one sample that was sequenced in a study of OX40 agonist ivuxolimab in advanced cancers. Using immunoSEQ multiplex PCR, the repertoire was profiled, and TCRdb retains in-frame clones only, with some absent. The data contain tens of thousands of clones, roughly 80% of them seen just once; the ten biggest clones take up 1.9%. The sample consisted of CD4+ or CD8+ T cells sorted from blood, taken in a trial of the OX40 agonist ivuxolimab. The source is an adult with an advanced solid tumor such as melanoma, head and neck, liver or kidney cancer.

V gene TRBV11-3 combines with J gene TRBJ2-2; D gene unclear. This CDR3 is 13 amino acids long. CDR1 is SGHNT and CDR2 is YENEEA in the germline V gene. V was clipped by 5 bases and J by 7 bases, with 11 bases between them. For the CDR3, the DNA is TGTGCCAGCAGCCCCGGGTTAATCGGGGAGCTGTTTTTT. Translating gives CASSPGLIGELFF.

The chain has TRBV5-1 and TRBJ1-3; D uncertain. V lost 0 bases, J lost 0 bases, and 10 bases lay in between. This CDR3 has 16 residues. Germline V gives CDR1 SGHRS, CDR2 YFSETQ. CDR3 sequence reads: CASSLALGSSGNTIYF. CDR3 DNA: TGCGCCAGCAGCTTGGCTCTTGGAAGCTCTGGAAACACCATATATTTT.

The chain employs TRBV27 and TRBJ2-1; D is perhaps TRBD2 (5 bases). Looked up from germline, CDR1 is MNHEY and CDR2 is SMNVEV (reference sequence). Trimming took 7 bases from V and 10 from J, leaving 26 bases between them. The CDR3 extends over 16 amino acids. As DNA, the CDR3 is TGTGCCAGCAAGTCTCAATCAAGGTTTAGACTAAGCGAGCAGTTCTTC. Its translation is CASKSQSRFRLSEQFF.

The chain joins TRBV5-6 to TRBJ1-4; D perhaps matches TRBD1 (6 bases). Trimming shortened V by 1 base and J by 3 bases, and 10 bases separated the two germline ends. CDR3 length: 15 amino acids. The germline V gene encodes CDR1 SGHDT and CDR2 YYEEEE. The CDR3 DNA is TGTGCCAGCAGCTTGAGGGGGGTGGCTAATGAAAAACTGTTTTTT. It translates to CASSLRGVANEKLFF.

This sequence joins TRBV7-8 and TRBJ2-3; TRBD2 is a possible D gene (6 bases). The CDR3 has 16 residues. Germline CDR1 and CDR2: SGHVS and FQNEAQ. V was trimmed by 8 bases and J by 6 bases, leaving 24 bases between them. As DNA, the CDR3 is TGTGCCAGCCTAAACTCCCTCGGGACTGCCTTTGATACGCAGTATTTT. Protein sequence: CASLNSLGTAFDTQYF.

This chain uses TRBV27 with TRBJ2-3; D is perhaps TRBD1 or TRBD2 (5 bases each). The CDR3 has 13 residues. Trimming cost V 7 bases and J 7 bases, with 15 bases left between them. Germline CDR1 reads MNHEY; CDR2 reads SMNVEV (reference sequence). The CDR3 sequence: CASTRDPTHTQYF. For the CDR3, the DNA is TGTGCCAGCACTCGGGACCCCACTCATACGCAGTATTTT.

This chain links TRBV5-1 with TRBJ2-6; unclear D gene. Germline V lookup: CDR1 SGHRS, CDR2 YFSETQ. The CDR3 has 14 residues. The germline V and J ends were trimmed by 4 bases and 4 bases, with 9 bases remaining between them. The CDR3 nucleotides read TGCGCCAGCAGCGCCACGTTGGGGGCCAACGTCCTGACTTTC. It is translated as CASSATLGANVLTF. Full variable domain (rest looked up from reference TRBV5-1 and TRBJ2-6): KAGVTQTPRYLIKTRGQQVTLSCSPISGHRSVSWYQQTPGQGLQFLFEYFSETQRNKGNFPGRFSGRQFSNSRSEMNVSTLELGDSALYLCASSATLGANVLTFGAGSRLTVL.

V and J are TRBV5-6 and TRBJ2-4; the D gene is possibly TRBD2 (5 bases). The CDR3 consists of 14 residues. The V end was cut by 0 bases, the J end by 9 bases, with 13 bases between. Germline values: CDR1 SGHDT, CDR2 YYEEEE. The CDR3 protein is CASSLASPNVIQYF. CDR3 DNA: TGTGCCAGCAGCTTGGCTAGCCCTAACGTCATTCAGTACTTC.

CDR3 sequence: CAWSVGTVDSPLHF. In DNA form, the CDR3 reads TGTGCCTGGAGTGTGGGGACAGTTGATTCACCCCTCCACTTT. The chain has TRBV30 and TRBJ1-6, with 7 bases that match TRBD1. This CDR3 has 14 amino acids. Germline CDR1 reads GTSNPN; CDR2 reads SVGIG (reference sequence). Trimming cost V 0 bases and J 8 bases; bases outside gene matches: 4. The full variable domain, with the rest looked up from reference TRBV30 and TRBJ1-6, is SQTIHQWPATLVQPVGSPLSLECTVEGTSNPNLYWYRQAAGRGLQLLFYSVGIGQISSEVPQNLSASRPQDRQFILSSKKLLLSDSGFYLCAWSVGTVDSPLHFGNGTRLTVT.

The rearrangement joins TRBV6-1 to TRBJ2-7; 13 positions agree with TRBD2. Germline V gene sequence: CDR1 MNHNS, CDR2 SASEGT. The CDR3 consists of 13 residues. After removal of 8 bases from V and 3 bases from J, the junction contained 1 base not matched to a gene. This CDR3 reads CASGTSGIYEQYV. The CDR3 DNA sequence: TGTGCCAGCGGGACTAGCGGGATCTACGAGCAGTACGTC.

The chain couples TRBV18 to TRBJ1-1; unclear D gene. V was trimmed by 5 bases and J by 2 bases, leaving 9 bases between them. The CDR3 runs 13 residues. Germline CDR1 KGHSH, CDR2 LQKENI. The CDR3 DNA sequence: TGTGCCAGCTCAGCGGACGGAAACACTGAAGCTTTCTTT. Protein sequence: CASSADGNTEAFF. The complete variable domain, with remaining parts taken from reference TRBV18 and TRBJ1-1, reads NAGVMQNPRHLVRRRGQEARLRCSPMKGHSHVYWYRQLPEEGLKFMVYLQKENIIDESGMPKERFSAEFPKEGPSILRIQQVVRGDSAAYFCASSADGNTEAFFGQGTRLTVV.

The gene calls are TRBV6-4 and TRBJ1-1, with D possibly TRBD1 on 6 matching bases. V was cut by 6 bases and J by 7 bases, with 12 bases left in between. The CDR3 consists of 12 residues. Germline V gives CDR1 MRHNA, CDR2 SNTAGT. CDR3 residues: CASSADRSEAFF. In DNA, the CDR3 is TGTGCCAGCAGCGCCGACAGGAGTGAAGCTTTCTTT.

J is TRBJ2-7 and V is TRBV10-1; no firm D call. Germline-derived CDR1 and CDR2 are WNHNN and SYGVQD (reference sequence). V dropped 1 base and J dropped 3 bases, with 7 bases sitting between them. The CDR3 runs to 13 residues. DNA of the CDR3: TGCGCCAGCAGTGAGTATGGTAACTACGAGCAGTACGTC. This translates into CASSEYGNYEQYV.

The J gene is TRBJ2-2, the V gene TRBV19, with 7 bases matching TRBD1. Germline V gene data show CDR1 as LNHDA and CDR2 as SQIVND (reference sequence). The CDR3 runs to 17 residues. Trimming cost V 5 bases and J 2 bases; bases outside gene matches: 11. The CDR3: CASSLNRDSPNTGELFF. The DNA of the CDR3 is TGTGCCAGTAGTCTAAACCGGGACAGCCCCAACACCGGGGAGCTGTTTTTT.

The chain joins TRBV19 to TRBJ1-5, with D perhaps TRBD1 (6 bases). Germline V gives CDR1 LNHDA, CDR2 SQIVND (reference sequence). Trimming took 5 bases from V and 4 from J, leaving 9 bases between them. This CDR3 has 13 amino acids. CDR3 loop: CASSYRENQPQHF. CDR3 bases: TGTGCCAGTAGTTACAGGGAGAATCAGCCCCAGCATTTT.

The V call is TRBV30, the J call TRBJ2-1, with D tentatively TRBD2 (5 bases). V dropped 0 bases and J dropped 0 bases, with 12 bases sitting between them. The CDR3 covers 16 residues. Germline values: CDR1 GTSNPN, CDR2 SVGIG (reference sequence). The CDR3 reads CAWSVLVRDSYNEQFF. The DNA for the CDR3 is TGTGCCTGGAGTGTACTAGTTCGGGACTCCTACAATGAGCAGTTCTTC.

The V and J genes are TRBV7-9 and TRBJ1-2; a weak D match, TRBD1 (5 bases). Germline V gene lookup returns CDR1 SEHNR and CDR2 FQNEAQ (reference sequence). The CDR3 is 15 residues long. V was pared by 0 bases and J by 7 bases, with 15 bases between. The CDR3 protein is CASSLALGVGAGYTF. The DNA of the CDR3 is TGTGCCAGCAGCTTAGCGCTGGGGGTGGGCGCTGGCTACACCTTC.

This CDR3 reads CASSLSGGLETQYF. CDR3 sequence (DNA): TGTGCCAGCAGCTTATCCGGGGGCTTAGAGACCCAGTACTTC. V is TRBV7-9 and J is TRBJ2-5, with D perhaps TRBD1 or TRBD2 (6 bases each). Germline CDR1 reads SEHNR; CDR2 reads FQNEAQ (reference sequence). Trimming stripped 2 bases from V and 4 bases from J, with 11 bases between. The CDR3 runs to 14 residues.

The chain links TRBV27 to TRBJ1-6; the D gene is possibly TRBD1 (5 bases). Germline V lookup: CDR1 MNHEY, CDR2 SMNVEV (reference sequence). Trimming took off 6 bases at V and 0 bases at J, with 12 bases between the two ends. The CDR3 loop spans 16 amino acids. The CDR3 here is CASSRDRSSYNSPLHF. In nucleotides, the CDR3 is TGTGCCAGCAGCCGGGACCGGAGCTCCTATAATTCACCCCTCCACTTT.

In this sample, this clone turned up a few times. The chain has TRBV7-2 and TRBJ1-5; 11 positions agree with TRBD1. CDR3 length: 18 amino acids. The V gene's germline CDR1 is SGHTA and CDR2 FQGNSA. J was trimmed by 2 bases and V by 1 base; bases with no gene match: 7. The CDR3 spells CASSLGTGGGHGNQPQHF. DNA of the CDR3: TGTGCCAGCAGCTTAGGGACAGGGGGCGGACATGGCAATCAGCCCCAGCATTTT.

This clone was observed a few times. The CDR3 DNA follows: TGTGCCAGCAGTCTAACTTATAAGGAGACCCAGTACTTC. Residues: CASSLTYKETQYF. The rearrangement uses TRBV6-4 and TRBJ2-5; no clear D gene. The CDR3 contains 13 residues. The ends were cut back, 5 bases at V and 5 bases at J, with 12 bases in the middle. The germline V gene has CDR1 MRHNA and CDR2 SNTAGT.

This rearrangement joins TRBV29-1 to TRBJ2-1; TRBD2 matches 14 bases. CDR3 size: 16 residues. Germline lookup yields CDR1 SQVTM and CDR2 ANQGSEA. Unmatched junction bases numbered 5, after V lost 4 bases and J lost 3 bases. For the CDR3, the DNA is TGCAGCGTTGGAGGGACTAGCGGGAGCCTCTACAATGAGCAGTTCTTC. Protein: CSVGGTSGSLYNEQFF.

This clone appeared a few times. The chain is built from TRBV4-1 and TRBJ1-6; D might be TRBD1 (5 bases). Trimming pared 4 bases from V and 10 bases from J, leaving 14 bases between. CDR3 length equals 14 residues. Per the germline V gene, CDR1 is MGHRA and CDR2 is YSYEKL. DNA for the CDR3: TGCGCCAGCAGCCTTAGGCGGGGGGTCTCACCCCTCCACTTT. Amino acids: CASSLRRGVSPLHF.

The genes are TRBV19 and TRBJ2-5; D is possibly TRBD2 (5 bases). CDR1 and CDR2 (germline): LNHDA, SQIVND (reference sequence). V lost 3 bases and J 5 bases, leaving 22 bases between the germline ends. This CDR3 is 17 amino acids long. The CDR3, as DNA: TGTGCCAGTAGTATCTCGGTGGCGACAACCACGGGGGAGACCCAGTACTTC. It translates to CASSISVATTTGETQYF.